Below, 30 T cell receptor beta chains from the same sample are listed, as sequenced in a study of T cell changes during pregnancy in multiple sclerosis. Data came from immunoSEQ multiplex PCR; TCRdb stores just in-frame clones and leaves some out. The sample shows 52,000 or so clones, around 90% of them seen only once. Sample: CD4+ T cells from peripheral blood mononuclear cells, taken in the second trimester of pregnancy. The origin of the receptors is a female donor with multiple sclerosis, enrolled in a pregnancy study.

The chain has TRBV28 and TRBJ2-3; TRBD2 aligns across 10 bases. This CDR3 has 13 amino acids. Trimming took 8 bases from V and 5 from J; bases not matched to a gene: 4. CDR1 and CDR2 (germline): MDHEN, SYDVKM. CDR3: CASGLAGEDTQYF. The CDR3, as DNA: TGTGCCAGCGGGCTAGCGGGGGAAGATACGCAGTATTTT. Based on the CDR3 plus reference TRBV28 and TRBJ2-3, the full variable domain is DVKVTQSSRYLVKRTGEKVFLECVQDMDHENMFWYRQDPGLGLRLIYFSYDVKMKEKGDIPEGYSVSREKKERFSLILESASTNQTSMYLCASGLAGEDTQYFGPGTRLTVL.

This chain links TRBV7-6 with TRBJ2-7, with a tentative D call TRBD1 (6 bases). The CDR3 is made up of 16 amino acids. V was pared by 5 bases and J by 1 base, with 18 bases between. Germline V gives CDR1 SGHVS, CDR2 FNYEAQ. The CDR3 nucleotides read TGTGCCAGCAGCCAAAGTTTAGAACAGGGATCCTACGAGCAGTACTTC. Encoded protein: CASSQSLEQGSYEQYF.

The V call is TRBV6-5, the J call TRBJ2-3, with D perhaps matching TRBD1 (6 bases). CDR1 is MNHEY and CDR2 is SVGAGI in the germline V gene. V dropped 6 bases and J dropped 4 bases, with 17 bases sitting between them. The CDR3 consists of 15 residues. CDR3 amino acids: CASRPPTGRSDTQYF. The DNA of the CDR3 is TGTGCCAGCAGACCCCCGACAGGCCGGTCAGATACGCAGTATTTT.

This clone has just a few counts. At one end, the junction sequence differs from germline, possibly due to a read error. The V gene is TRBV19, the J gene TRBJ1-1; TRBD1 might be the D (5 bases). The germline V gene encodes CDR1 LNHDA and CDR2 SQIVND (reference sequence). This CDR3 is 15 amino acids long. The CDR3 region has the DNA TGTGCCAGTAGTAACTTCCGGGGGATGAACAGTGAAGCTTTCTTT. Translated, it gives CASSNFRGMNSEAFF.

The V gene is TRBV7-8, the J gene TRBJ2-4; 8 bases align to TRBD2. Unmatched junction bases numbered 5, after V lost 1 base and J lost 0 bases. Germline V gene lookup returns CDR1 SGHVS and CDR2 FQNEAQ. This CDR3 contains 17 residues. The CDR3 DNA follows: TGTGCCAGCAGCTTAGTGACCGGGGGGGTAGCCAAAAACATTCAGTACTTC. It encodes CASSLVTGGVAKNIQYF.

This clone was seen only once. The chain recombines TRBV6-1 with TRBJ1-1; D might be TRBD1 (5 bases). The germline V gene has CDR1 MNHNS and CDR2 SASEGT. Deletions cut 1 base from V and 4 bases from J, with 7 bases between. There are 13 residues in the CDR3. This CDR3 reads CASSEGGGTEAFF. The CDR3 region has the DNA TGTGCCAGCAGTGAAGGGGGGGGCACTGAAGCTTTCTTT.

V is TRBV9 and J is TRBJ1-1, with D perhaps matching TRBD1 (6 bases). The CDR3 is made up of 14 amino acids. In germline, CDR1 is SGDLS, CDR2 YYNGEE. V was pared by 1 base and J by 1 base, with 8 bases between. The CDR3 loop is CASSVWGPNTEAFF. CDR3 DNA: TGTGCCAGCAGCGTATGGGGGCCGAACACTGAAGCTTTCTTT. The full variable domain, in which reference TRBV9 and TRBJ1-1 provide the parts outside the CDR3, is DSGVTQTPKHLITATGQRVTLRCSPRSGDLSVYWYQQSLDQGLQFLIQYYNGEERAKGNILERFSAQQFPDLHSELNLSSLELGDSALYFCASSVWGPNTEAFFGQGTRLTVV.

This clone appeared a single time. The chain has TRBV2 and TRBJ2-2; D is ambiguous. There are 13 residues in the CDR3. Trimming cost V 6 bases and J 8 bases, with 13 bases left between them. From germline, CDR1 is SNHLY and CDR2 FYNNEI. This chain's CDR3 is CASSRPFRGELFF. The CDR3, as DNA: TGTGCCAGCAGCCGTCCTTTTAGAGGGGAGCTGTTTTTT.

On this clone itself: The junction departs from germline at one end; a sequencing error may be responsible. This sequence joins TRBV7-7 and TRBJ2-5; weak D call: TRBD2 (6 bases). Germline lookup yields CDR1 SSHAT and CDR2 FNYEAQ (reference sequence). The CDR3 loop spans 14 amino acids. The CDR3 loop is CASSARLGGETQYF. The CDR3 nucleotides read TGTGCTAGCAGCGCCAGGCTGGGAGGAGAGACCCAGTACTTC.

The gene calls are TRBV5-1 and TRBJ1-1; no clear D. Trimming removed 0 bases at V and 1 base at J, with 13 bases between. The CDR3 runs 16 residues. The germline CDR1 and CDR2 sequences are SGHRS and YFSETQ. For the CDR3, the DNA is TGCGCCAGCAGCTTGGAAAGTGGACTCCGGAACACTGAAGCTTTCTTT. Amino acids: CASSLESGLRNTEAFF.

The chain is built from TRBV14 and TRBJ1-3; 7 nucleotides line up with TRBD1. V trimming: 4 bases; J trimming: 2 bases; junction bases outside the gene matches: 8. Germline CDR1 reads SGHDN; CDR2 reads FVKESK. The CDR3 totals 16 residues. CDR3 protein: CASSPPKQGTGNTIYF. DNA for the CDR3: TGTGCCAGCAGCCCACCAAAACAGGGGACTGGAAACACCATATATTTT.

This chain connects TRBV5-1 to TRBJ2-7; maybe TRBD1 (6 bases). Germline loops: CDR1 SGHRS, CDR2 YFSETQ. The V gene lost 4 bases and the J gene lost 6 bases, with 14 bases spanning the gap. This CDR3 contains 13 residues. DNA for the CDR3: TGCGCCAGCAGCGATTCATGGGGGCGCGAGCAGTACTTC. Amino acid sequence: CASSDSWGREQYF.

The CDR3 region has the DNA TGTGCCAGCAGCCAAGTTAGCGGGGGGGCGTTATATTCGAGCACAGATACGCAGTATTTT. Translated: CASSQVSGGALYSSTDTQYF. V is TRBV4-2 and J is TRBJ2-3; 11 positions match TRBD2. CDR3 length: 20 residues. Germline lookup yields CDR1 LGHNA and CDR2 YNFKEQ. The J segment lost 0 bases and the V segment lost 1 base, leaving 12 bases of the junction unmatched.

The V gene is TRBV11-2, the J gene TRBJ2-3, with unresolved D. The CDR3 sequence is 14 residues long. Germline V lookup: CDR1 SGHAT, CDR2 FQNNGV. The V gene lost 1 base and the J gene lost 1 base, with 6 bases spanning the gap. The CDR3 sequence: CASSLGAGTDTQYF. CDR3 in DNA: TGTGCCAGCAGCTTAGGCGCGGGCACAGATACGCAGTATTTT.

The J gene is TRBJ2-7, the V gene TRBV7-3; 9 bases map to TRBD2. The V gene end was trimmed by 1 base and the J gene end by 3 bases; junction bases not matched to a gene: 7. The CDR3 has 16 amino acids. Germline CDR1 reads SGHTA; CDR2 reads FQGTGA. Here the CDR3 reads CASSLKGTSPYYEQYF. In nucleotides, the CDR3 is TGTGCCAGCAGCTTAAAGGGGACTAGCCCCTACTACGAGCAGTACTTC.

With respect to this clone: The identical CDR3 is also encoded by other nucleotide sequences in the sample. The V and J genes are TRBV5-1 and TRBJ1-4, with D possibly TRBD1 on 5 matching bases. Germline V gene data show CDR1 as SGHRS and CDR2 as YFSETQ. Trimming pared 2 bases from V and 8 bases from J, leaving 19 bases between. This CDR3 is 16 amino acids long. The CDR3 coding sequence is TGCGCCAGCAGCTTCCGACAAGGGGCTTATAACGAAAAACTGTTTTTT. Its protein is CASSFRQGAYNEKLFF.

The CDR3 DNA is TGTGCCTGGGACAGGGGGGGTACTGAAGCTTTCTTT. This translates into CAWDRGGTEAFF. The rearrangement uses TRBV30 and TRBJ1-1; 9 bases map to TRBD1. CDR3 length equals 12 residues. Germline V lookup: CDR1 GTSNPN, CDR2 SVGIG (reference sequence). Germline trimming cut 5 bases from V and 5 bases from J; bases unmatched to any gene: 3.

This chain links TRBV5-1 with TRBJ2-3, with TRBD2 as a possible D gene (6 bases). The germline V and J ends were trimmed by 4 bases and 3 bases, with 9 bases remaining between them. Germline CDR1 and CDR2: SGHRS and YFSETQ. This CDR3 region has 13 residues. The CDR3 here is CASSLEGTDTQYF. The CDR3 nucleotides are TGCGCCAGCAGCCTGGAGGGGACAGATACGCAGTATTTT.

The chain's CDR3 is CASSLKPGLVSDEQFF. The CDR3 DNA reads as TGTGCCAGTAGTTTAAAACCGGGACTAGTATCCGATGAGCAGTTCTTC. The chain joins TRBV19 to TRBJ2-1; TRBD2 aligns across 8 bases. V shed 5 bases, J shed 8 bases, and the junction held 14 bases outside the gene matches. The CDR3 sequence is 16 residues long. Germline lookup yields CDR1 LNHDA and CDR2 SQIVND (reference sequence).

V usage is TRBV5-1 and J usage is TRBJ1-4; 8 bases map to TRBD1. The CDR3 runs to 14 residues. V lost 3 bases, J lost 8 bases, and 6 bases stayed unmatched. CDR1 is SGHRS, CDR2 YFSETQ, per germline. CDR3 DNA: TGCGCCAGCAGCTCTGACAGGGGAGAAGAAAAACTGTTTTTT. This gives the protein CASSSDRGEEKLFF.

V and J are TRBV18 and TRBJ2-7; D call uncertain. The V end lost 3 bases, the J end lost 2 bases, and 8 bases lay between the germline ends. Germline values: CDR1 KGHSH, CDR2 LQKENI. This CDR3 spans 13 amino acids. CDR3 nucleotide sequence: TGTGCCAGCTCACCGGGCCTCACCTACGAGCAGTACTTC. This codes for CASSPGLTYEQYF.

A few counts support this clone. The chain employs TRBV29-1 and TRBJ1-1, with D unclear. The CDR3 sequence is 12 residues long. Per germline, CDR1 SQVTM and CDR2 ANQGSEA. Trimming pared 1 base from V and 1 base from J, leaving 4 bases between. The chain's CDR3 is CSVEVKNTEAFF. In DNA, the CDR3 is TGCAGCGTTGAAGTAAAGAACACTGAAGCTTTCTTT. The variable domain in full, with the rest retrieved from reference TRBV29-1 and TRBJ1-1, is SAVISQKPSRDICQRGTSLTIQCQVDSQVTMMFWYRQQPGQSLTLIATANQGSEATYESGFVIDKFPISRPNLTFSTLTVSNMSPEDSSIYLCSVEVKNTEAFFGQGTRLTVV.

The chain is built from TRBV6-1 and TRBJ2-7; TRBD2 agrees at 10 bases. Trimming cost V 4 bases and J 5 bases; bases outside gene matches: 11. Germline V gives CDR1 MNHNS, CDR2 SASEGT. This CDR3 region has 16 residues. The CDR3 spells CASSVLAGARGDEQYF. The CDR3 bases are TGTGCCAGCAGTGTGCTAGCGGGGGCCAGGGGAGACGAGCAGTACTTC.

The CDR3 DNA reads as TGTGCCAGCAGCCGGACTAGCTCCGAGACCCAGTACTTC. This translates into CASSRTSSETQYF. The rearrangement joins TRBV7-3 to TRBJ2-5; 8 bases align to TRBD2. Trimming took 5 bases from V and 5 from J; bases not matched to a gene: 4. This CDR3 has 13 residues. CDR1 is SGHTA, CDR2 FQGTGA, per germline.

The CDR3 DNA sequence: TGCGCCAGCAGCCAACAACAGGGGGCGCGGTATGGCTACACCTTC. Translated, it gives CASSQQQGARYGYTF. The chain links TRBV4-1 to TRBJ1-2; 9 bases are a match to TRBD1. The V gene's germline CDR1 is MGHRA and CDR2 YSYEKL. The V segment lost 2 bases and the J segment 5 bases; nucleotides outside the gene matches: 6. This CDR3 region has 15 residues.

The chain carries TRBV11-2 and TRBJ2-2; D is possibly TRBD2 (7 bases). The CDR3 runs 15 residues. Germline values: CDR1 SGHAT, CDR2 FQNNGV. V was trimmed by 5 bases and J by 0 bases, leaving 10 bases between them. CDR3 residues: CASSLGGANTGELFF. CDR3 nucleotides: TGTGCCAGCAGCCTAGGGGGGGCGAACACCGGGGAGCTGTTTTTT.

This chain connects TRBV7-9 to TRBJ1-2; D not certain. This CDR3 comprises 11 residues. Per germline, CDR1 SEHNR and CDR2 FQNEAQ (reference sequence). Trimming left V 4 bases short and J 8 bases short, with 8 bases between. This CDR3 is CASSSEDGYTF. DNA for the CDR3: TGTGCCAGCAGCTCGGAGGACGGCTACACCTTC.

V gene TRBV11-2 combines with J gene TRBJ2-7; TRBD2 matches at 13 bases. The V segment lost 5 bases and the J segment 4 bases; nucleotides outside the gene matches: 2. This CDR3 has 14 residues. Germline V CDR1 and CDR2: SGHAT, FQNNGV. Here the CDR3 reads CASSRTSGSYEQYF. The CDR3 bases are TGTGCCAGCAGCCGGACTAGCGGGAGTTACGAGCAGTACTTC.

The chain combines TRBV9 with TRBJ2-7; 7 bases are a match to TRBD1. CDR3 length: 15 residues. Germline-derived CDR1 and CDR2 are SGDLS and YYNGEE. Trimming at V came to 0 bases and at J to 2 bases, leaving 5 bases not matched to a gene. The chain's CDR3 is CASSVAGTATYEQYF. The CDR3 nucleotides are TGTGCCAGCAGCGTAGCGGGGACAGCTACCTACGAGCAGTACTTC.

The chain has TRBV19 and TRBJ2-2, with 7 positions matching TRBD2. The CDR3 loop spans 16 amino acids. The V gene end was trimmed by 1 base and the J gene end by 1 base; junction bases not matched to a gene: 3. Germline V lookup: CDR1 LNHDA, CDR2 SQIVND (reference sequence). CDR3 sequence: CASSIVGGMNTGELFF. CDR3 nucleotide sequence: TGTGCCAGTAGTATAGTCGGGGGGATGAACACCGGGGAGCTGTTTTTT.